This T cell receptor beta chain was profiled in a study of cytomegalovirus exposure and HLA in healthy donors. This CDR3 contains 12 residues. The germline V gene has CDR1 MDHEN and CDR2 SYDVKM. V lost 7 bases, J lost 4 bases, and 7 bases lay in between. Separate from the approximately 730-subject first cohort, the 120-subject validation cohort was the one that the donors belonged to. Findings and caveats of the study: There were under 200 TCR beta chains listed as cytomegalovirus-associated. The finding came from a later analysis; first-cohort TCR clusters tended to co-occur in the 120 or so validation repertoires.

Some clones are missing from TCRdb's copy, which holds only in-frame ones; the method was immunoSEQ multiplex PCR. The sample has about 110,000 clones; approximately 89% are singletons. A remark on this clone: No antigen is known for it.

The clonotype was recovered from a woman aged 18-30 years in good health and CMV-seronegative. The specimen sequenced was PBMCs. This chain links TRBV28 with TRBJ2-2; D call uncertain. For the CDR3, the DNA is TGTGCCAGCATTAAGAGCACCGGGGAGCTGTTTTTT. It encodes CASIKSTGELFF.